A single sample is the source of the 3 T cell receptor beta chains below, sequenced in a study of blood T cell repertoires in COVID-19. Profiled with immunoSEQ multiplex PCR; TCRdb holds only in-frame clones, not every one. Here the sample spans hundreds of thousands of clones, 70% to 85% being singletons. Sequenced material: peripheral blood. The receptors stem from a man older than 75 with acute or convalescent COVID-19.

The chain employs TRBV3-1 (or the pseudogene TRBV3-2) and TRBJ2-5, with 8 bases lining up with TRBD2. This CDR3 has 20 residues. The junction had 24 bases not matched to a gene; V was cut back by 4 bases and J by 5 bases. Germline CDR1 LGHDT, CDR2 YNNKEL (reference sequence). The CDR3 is CASSPIPGDHRGGTIETQYF. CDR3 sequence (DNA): TGTGCCAGCAGCCCCATCCCCGGGGACCACCGGGGGGGGACGATCGAGACCCAGTACTTC.

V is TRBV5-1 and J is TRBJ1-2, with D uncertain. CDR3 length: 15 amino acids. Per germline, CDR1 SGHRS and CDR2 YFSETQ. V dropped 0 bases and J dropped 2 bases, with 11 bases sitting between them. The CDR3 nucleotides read TGCGCCAGCAGCTTGGGCGGGGTCGCGAACTATGGCTACACCTTC. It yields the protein CASSLGGVANYGYTF.

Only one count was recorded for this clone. The DNA for the CDR3 is TGTGCCAGCAGTCCGCGGACAGTTAATAATTCACCCCTCCACTTT. As protein: CASSPRTVNNSPLHF. J is TRBJ1-6 and V is TRBV6-5; weak D call: TRBD1 (6 bases). This CDR3 is 15 amino acids long. V lost 5 bases to trimming and J lost 5 bases, with 13 bases between them. CDR1 MNHEY and CDR2 SVGAGI come from the germline V gene.